This T cell receptor (beta chain) was captured in a study of beta chain features in type 1 diabetes. Whole-study results and caveats: More deletions and fewer insertions at VDJ junctions were seen in type 1 diabetes patients. Patients with Type 1 diabetes showed moderately but significantly shorter TCRB CDR3s in all four CD4+ subsets. Researchers caution that PCR might favor shorter templates, equally among patients and controls.

Investigators reverse transcribed all isolated RNA, so they sequenced expressed TCRB transcripts. This table comes from immunoSEQ multiplex PCR, and its TCRdb copy is limited to in-frame clones, with some not included. The sample yields a few hundred thousand clones, 8% to 10% seen once. The CDR3 consists of 15 residues. V lost 4 bases and J lost 5; bases outside the gene matches: 5. Germline V lookup: CDR1 MNHNS, CDR2 SASEGT. Comments on this clone: Its matching antigen is unknown.

The rearrangement uses TRBV6-1 and TRBJ2-5, with TRBD1 matching over 12 bases. Sequenced: central memory CD4+ T cells from blood. The receptor was derived from a man aged 25 to 40 with type 1 diabetes. CDR3 DNA: TGTGCCAGCAGTGGGGACAGGGGGCGCGGGGAGACCCAGTACTTC. Its translation is CASSGDRGRGETQYF.